This T cell receptor (beta chain) originates from a study of blood T cell repertoires in COVID-19. Looking at the study overall: T cells, B-cell-depleted T cells, or PBMCs supplied cDNA or gDNA.

Authors' data handling: Reference gene primer amplification gave estimated nucleated cell counts. Method: immunoSEQ multiplex PCR; TCRdb's copy keeps in-frame clones and lacks some. V and J calls and clone size are those listed in that table; D and trimming were worked out from the DNA. The sample includes 70,000 to 90,000 clones, 85% to 90% of them seen just once. Between the trimmed V and J ends, which lost 5 bases and 1 base, there was a span of 13 bases. Looked up from germline, CDR1 is LGHDT and CDR2 is YNNKEL (reference sequence). The CDR3 totals 15 residues. The source of this sequence is a man older than 75 with active or convalescent COVID-19. The V gene is TRBV3-1 (or the pseudogene TRBV3-2), the J gene TRBJ2-3, with a weak D call TRBD1 (5 bases). The sample was peripheral blood. The CDR3, as DNA: TGTGCCAGCAGCGAATTCCTAGGGGGCACAGATACGCAGTATTTT. It is translated as CASSEFLGGTDTQYF.